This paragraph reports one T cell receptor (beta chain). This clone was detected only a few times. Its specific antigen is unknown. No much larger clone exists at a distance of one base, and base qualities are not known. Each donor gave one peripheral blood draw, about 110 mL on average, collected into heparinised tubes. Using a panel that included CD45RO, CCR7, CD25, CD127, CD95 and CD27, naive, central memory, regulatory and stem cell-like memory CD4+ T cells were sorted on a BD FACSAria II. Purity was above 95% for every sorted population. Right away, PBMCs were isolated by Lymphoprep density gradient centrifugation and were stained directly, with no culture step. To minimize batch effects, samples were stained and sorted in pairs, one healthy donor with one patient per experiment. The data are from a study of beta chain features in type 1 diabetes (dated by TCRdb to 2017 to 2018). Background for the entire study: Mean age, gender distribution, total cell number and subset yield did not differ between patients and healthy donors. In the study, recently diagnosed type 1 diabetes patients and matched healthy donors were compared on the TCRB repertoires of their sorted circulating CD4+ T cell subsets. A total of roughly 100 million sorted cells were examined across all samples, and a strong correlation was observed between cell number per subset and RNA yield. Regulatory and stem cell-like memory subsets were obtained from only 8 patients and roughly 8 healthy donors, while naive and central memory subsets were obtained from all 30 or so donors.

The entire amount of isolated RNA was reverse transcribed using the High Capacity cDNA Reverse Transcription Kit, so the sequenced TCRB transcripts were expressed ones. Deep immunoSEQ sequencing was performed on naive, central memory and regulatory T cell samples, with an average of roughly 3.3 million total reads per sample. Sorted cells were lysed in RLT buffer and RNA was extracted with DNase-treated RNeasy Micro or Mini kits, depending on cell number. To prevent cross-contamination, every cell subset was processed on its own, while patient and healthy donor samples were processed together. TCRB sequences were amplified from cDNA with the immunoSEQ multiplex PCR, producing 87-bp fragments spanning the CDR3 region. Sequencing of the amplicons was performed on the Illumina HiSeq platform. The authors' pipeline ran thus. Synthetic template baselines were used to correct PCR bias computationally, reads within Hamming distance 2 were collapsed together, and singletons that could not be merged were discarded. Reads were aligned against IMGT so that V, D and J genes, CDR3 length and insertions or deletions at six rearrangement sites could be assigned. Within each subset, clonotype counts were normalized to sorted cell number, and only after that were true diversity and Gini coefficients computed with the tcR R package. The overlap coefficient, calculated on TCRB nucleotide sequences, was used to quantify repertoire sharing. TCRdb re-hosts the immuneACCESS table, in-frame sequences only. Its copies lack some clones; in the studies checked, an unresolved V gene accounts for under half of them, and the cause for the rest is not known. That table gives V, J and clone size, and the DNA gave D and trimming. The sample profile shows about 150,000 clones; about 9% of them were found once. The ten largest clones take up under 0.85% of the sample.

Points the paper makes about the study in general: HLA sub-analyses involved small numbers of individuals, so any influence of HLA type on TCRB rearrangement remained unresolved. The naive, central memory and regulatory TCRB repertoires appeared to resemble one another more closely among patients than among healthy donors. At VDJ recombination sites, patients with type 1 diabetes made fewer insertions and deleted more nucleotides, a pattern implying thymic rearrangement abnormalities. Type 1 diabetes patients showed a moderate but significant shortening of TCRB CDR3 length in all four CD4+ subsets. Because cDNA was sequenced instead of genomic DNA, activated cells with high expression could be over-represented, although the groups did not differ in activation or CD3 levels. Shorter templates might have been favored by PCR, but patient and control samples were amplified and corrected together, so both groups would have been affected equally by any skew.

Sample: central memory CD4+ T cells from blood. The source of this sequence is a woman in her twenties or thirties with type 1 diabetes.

CDR3 region: CASSFTDRYTGELFF. The bases read TGTGCCAGCAGTTTCACGGACAGATACACCGGGGAGCTGTTTTTT. In this chain, TRBV27 is recombined with TRBJ2-2; a weak D assignment points to TRBD1 (6 bases agree). The CDR1 and CDR2 encoded by the germline V gene (reference sequence) are MNHEY and SMNVEV. The CDR3, cysteine through phenylalanine, is 15 amino acids long. Only the CDR3 portion is preserved as DNA: 45 bases, with reading frame beginning at the first base. V gives up 3 bases and J gives up 3 bases, and the segment between their germline ends measures 11 bases.